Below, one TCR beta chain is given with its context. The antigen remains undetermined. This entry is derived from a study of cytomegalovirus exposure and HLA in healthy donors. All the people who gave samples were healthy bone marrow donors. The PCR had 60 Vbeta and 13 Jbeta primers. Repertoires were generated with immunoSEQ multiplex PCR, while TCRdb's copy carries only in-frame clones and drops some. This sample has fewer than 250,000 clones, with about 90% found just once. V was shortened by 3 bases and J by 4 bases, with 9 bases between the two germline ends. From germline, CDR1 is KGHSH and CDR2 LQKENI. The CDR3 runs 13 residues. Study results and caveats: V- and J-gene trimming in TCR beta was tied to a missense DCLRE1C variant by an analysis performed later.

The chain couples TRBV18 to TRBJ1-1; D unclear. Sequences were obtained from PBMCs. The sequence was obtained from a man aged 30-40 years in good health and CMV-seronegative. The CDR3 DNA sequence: TGTGCCAGCTCACCCGTCGAGGGCACTGAAGCTTTCTTT. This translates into CASSPVEGTEAFF. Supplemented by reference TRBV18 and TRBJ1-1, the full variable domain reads NAGVMQNPRHLVRRRGQEARLRCSPMKGHSHVYWYRQLPEEGLKFMVYLQKENIIDESGMPKERFSAEFPKEGPSILRIQQVVRGDSAAYFCASSPVEGTEAFFGQGTRLTVV.